The TCR beta chain described here comes from a study of T cells after yellow fever vaccination. TCR cDNA was made by 5'RACE template switching, adding a universal primer site and UMIs. TCRdb passed the 5' RACE reads through MiXCR, listing each CDR3 protein once. Seen here are hundreds of thousands of distinct CDR3 sequences, less than 4.5% observed once, and the top ten hold 20% to 25%. Points on this clonotype: The antigen is undetermined.

Overall study findings and caveats: Once the booster was given, most primary-vaccination clones reappeared, at 95% to 98% for CD4 and roughly 86% for CD8.

V was clipped by 3 bases and J by 4 bases, with 14 bases between them. The germline V gene has CDR1 SGHTA and CDR2 FQGTGA. The CDR3 covers 15 residues. The receptor was derived from a man aged 18 to 35 who received the YFV17D yellow fever vaccine. The input for sequencing was PBMCs, taken on the day of the yellow fever booster vaccination. The V and J genes are TRBV7-3 and TRBJ2-3; D is perhaps TRBD2 (6 bases). The CDR3 region has the DNA TGTGCCAGCAGCTTTTTGCGGGGTGGCGCAGATACGCAGTATTTT. Encoded protein: CASSFLRGGADTQYF.